Shown below are 30 T cell receptor beta chains from a single sample sequenced in a study of T-cell reconstitution after alpha-beta-depleted transplantation in children. Unique molecular identifiers were used in preparing the TCRbeta library. MiXCR, applied by TCRdb to the PCR reads, yields one record per CDR3 protein. The repertoire has 610,000 or so distinct CDR3 sequences, 25% to 30% of them found once; the top ten carry 35% to 40%. The sequenced sample was PBMCs, obtained before TCRalphabeta/CD19-depleted stem cell transplant. Receptor source: a boy under three years old with Wiskott-Aldrich syndrome, due to receive a stem cell transplant.

This clonotype was detected a few times. The chain carries TRBV30 and TRBJ1-2; D is uncertain. This CDR3 comprises 14 residues. Germline values: CDR1 GTSNPN, CDR2 SVGIG (reference sequence). With 5 bases removed from V and 4 bases from J, the gap between germline ends came to 17 bases. The CDR3 sequence is CAWGGEGDTYGYTF. CDR3 sequence (DNA): TGTGCCTGGGGCGGGGAGGGAGACACCTATGGCTACACCTTC. Full variable domain (remainder filled in from reference TRBV30 and TRBJ1-2): SQTIHQWPATLVQPVGSPLSLECTVEGTSNPNLYWYRQAAGRGLQLLFYSVGIGQISSEVPQNLSASRPQDRQFILSSKKLLLSDSGFYLCAWGGEGDTYGYTFGSGTRLTVV.

The chain carries TRBV15 and TRBJ2-3; 10 bases align to TRBD2. CDR1 is LNHNV, CDR2 YYDKDF, per germline (reference sequence). The CDR3 has 17 residues. J was trimmed by 5 bases and V by 2 bases; bases with no gene match: 10. In DNA, the CDR3 is TGTGCCACCAGCAGACCGTCCCTAGCGGGAGCGGGAGATACGCAGTATTTT. This sequence encodes CATSRPSLAGAGDTQYF.

The rearrangement uses TRBV18 and TRBJ2-3; 12 bases are shared with TRBD2. This CDR3 has 16 amino acids. Per the germline V gene, CDR1 is KGHSH and CDR2 is LQKENI. The V gene end was trimmed by 4 bases and the J gene end by 2 bases; junction bases not matched to a gene: 4. The CDR3 DNA reads TGTGCCAGCTCACTCCTAGCGGGAGGGATCACAGATACGCAGTATTTT. Encoded protein: CASSLLAGGITDTQYF.

The chain carries TRBV12-3 or TRBV12-4 and TRBJ2-3; TRBD2 aligns across 11 bases. CDR3 size: 15 residues. V trimming: 6 bases; J trimming: 6 bases; junction bases outside the gene matches: 8. This CDR3 reads CASRISGGAHDTQYF. In DNA form, the CDR3 reads TGTGCCAGCAGGATTAGCGGGGGGGCTCACGATACGCAGTATTTT.

The chain links TRBV28 to TRBJ2-7, with 7 nucleotides matching TRBD2. The CDR3 has 15 residues. Germline CDR1 and CDR2: MDHEN and SYDVKM. The trim removed 4 bases at V and 4 bases at J, leaving 10 bases unmatched. CDR3 sequence: CASSSPRGRQYEQYF. In nucleotides, the CDR3 is TGTGCCAGCAGTTCGCCGCGGGGGAGGCAGTACGAGCAGTACTTC.

V usage is TRBV20-1 and J usage is TRBJ1-5; D not resolved. The CDR3 runs 13 residues. Trimming removed 3 bases from V and 7 bases from J, with 13 bases in between. Germline CDR1 DFQATT, CDR2 SNEGSKA (reference sequence). The CDR3 DNA sequence: TGCAGTGCTAGTCAAGGGCCGCGGCAGCCCCAGCATTTT. Amino acid sequence: CSASQGPRQPQHF.

The chain carries TRBV7-9 and TRBJ1-4; 7 positions agree with TRBD1. With V trimmed by 1 base and J by 9 bases, 8 bases remained unmatched. The V gene's germline CDR1 is SEHNR and CDR2 FQNEAQ (reference sequence). The CDR3 consists of 15 residues. CDR3 amino acids: CASSLGSGQVKKLFF. In nucleotides, the CDR3 is TGTGCCAGCAGCTTAGGATCCGGACAGGTGAAAAAACTGTTTTTT. Full variable domain (remainder filled in from reference TRBV7-9 and TRBJ1-4): DTGVSQNPRHKITKRGQNVTFRCDPISEHNRLYWYRQTLGQGPEFLTYFQNEAQLEKSRLLSDRFSAERPKGSFSTLEIQRTEQGDSAMYLCASSLGSGQVKKLFFGSGTQLSVL.

This clonotype was counted a few times. V and J are TRBV6-2 or TRBV6-3 and TRBJ1-4; TRBD1 might be the D (5 bases). Trimming removed 7 bases at V and 8 bases at J, with 14 bases between. The germline V gene encodes CDR1 MNHEY and CDR2 SVGEGT. The CDR3 has 13 amino acids. The CDR3 bases are TGTGCCAGCATCACGTCTCGGGGGGAAAAACTGTTTTTT. This translates into CASITSRGEKLFF.

The V and J genes are TRBV5-1 and TRBJ2-5; 11 nucleotides agree with TRBD2. Per germline, CDR1 SGHRS and CDR2 YFSETQ. The CDR3 runs 15 residues. V dropped 0 bases and J dropped 7; count of bases not matched to a gene: 5. As DNA, the CDR3 is TGCGCCAGCAGCTTGGCGACTAGCGGGATTGGGACCCAGTACTTC. It specifies CASSLATSGIGTQYF.

The chain's CDR3 is CAISPGISNEQYF. Here the CDR3 DNA reads TGTGCCATCAGTCCCGGGATAAGCAACGAGCAGTACTTC. The rearrangement joins TRBV10-3 to TRBJ2-7; possible D gene TRBD2, 5 bases. Deletions cut 5 bases from V and 5 bases from J, with 13 bases between. Germline CDR1 ENHRY, CDR2 SYGVKD. This CDR3 is 13 amino acids long.

This clonotype was detected only a few times. CDR3 bases: TGTGCCACCAGCAGAGATCGGGCTAGCGGGTACAATGAGCAGTTCTTC. It yields the protein CATSRDRASGYNEQFF. V usage is TRBV15 and J usage is TRBJ2-1, with TRBD2 matching over 8 bases. V was pared by 0 bases and J by 4 bases, with 5 bases of the junction left unmatched. Germline V lookup: CDR1 LNHNV, CDR2 YYDKDF (reference sequence). This CDR3 contains 16 residues.

The chain employs TRBV5-1 and TRBJ1-1; D may be TRBD1 (6 bases). CDR1 is SGHRS, CDR2 YFSETQ, per germline. The V and J ends lost 1 base and 1 base respectively, with 8 bases between them. The CDR3 totals 14 residues. The CDR3, as DNA: TGCGCCAGCAGCTTGAGGGACAAGAACACTGAAGCTTTCTTT. Encoded protein: CASSLRDKNTEAFF. The whole variable domain, remainder taken from reference TRBV5-1 and TRBJ1-1, is KAGVTQTPRYLIKTRGQQVTLSCSPISGHRSVSWYQQTPGQGLQFLFEYFSETQRNKGNFPGRFSGRQFSNSRSEMNVSTLELGDSALYLCASSLRDKNTEAFFGQGTRLTVV.

The chain employs TRBV27 and TRBJ2-1; 9 bases are a match to TRBD2. V was pared by 5 bases and J by 9 bases, with 8 bases of the junction left unmatched. CDR3 length: 14 residues. The germline V gene has CDR1 MNHEY and CDR2 SMNVEV (reference sequence). The CDR3 DNA sequence: TGTGCCAGCAGTCACCCATCTAGCGGGACTGAGCAGTTCTTC. Protein product: CASSHPSSGTEQFF.

The chain uses TRBV20-1 and TRBJ2-2, with 8 nucleotides matching TRBD1. From germline, CDR1 is DFQATT and CDR2 SNEGSKA (reference sequence). The CDR3 runs to 15 residues. CDR3 DNA: TGCAGCGCCGGGACAGGAAGCGCGAACACCGGGGAGCTGTTTTTT. It specifies CSAGTGSANTGELFF.

This clonotype appeared a few times. V usage is TRBV5-1 and J usage is TRBJ1-2; no clear D gene. Trimming cost V 0 bases and J 3 bases, with 12 bases left between them. Germline CDR1 reads SGHRS; CDR2 reads YFSETQ. This CDR3 region has 15 residues. CDR3 in DNA: TGCGCCAGCAGCTTGGCGTTTGGGCAGGACTATGGCTACACCTTC. Translating gives CASSLAFGQDYGYTF.

The J gene is TRBJ2-2, the V gene TRBV7-3, with D perhaps assigned TRBD1 or TRBD2 (6 bases each). V was cut by 1 base and J by 6 bases, with 9 bases left in between. Germline V lookup: CDR1 SGHTA, CDR2 FQGTGA. This CDR3 contains 14 residues. The CDR3 DNA sequence: TGTGCCAGCAGCTTAATGGGGGGCCCCGGGGAGCTGTTTTTT. It encodes CASSLMGGPGELFF.

The chain is built from TRBV7-6 and TRBJ2-7; tentatively, D is TRBD1 or TRBD2 (5 bases each). V was cut by 2 bases and J by 2 bases, with 10 bases left in between. CDR1 and CDR2 from the germline V gene are SGHVS and FNYEAQ. This CDR3 is built from 14 residues. The DNA of the CDR3 is TGTGCCAGCAGCTTACAGCAGGGAGCCTACGAGCAGTACTTC. It encodes CASSLQQGAYEQYF.

This rearrangement joins TRBV20-1 to TRBJ2-1, with a possible D match to TRBD1 (6 bases). There are 15 residues in the CDR3. Trimming left V 3 bases short and J 3 bases short, with 15 bases between. Germline CDR1 is DFQATT and CDR2 is SNEGSKA (reference sequence). The CDR3 DNA follows: TGCAGTGCTAGTGTCAAGTACAGGGTCTACAATGAGCAGTTCTTC. This gives the protein CSASVKYRVYNEQFF.

The chain has TRBV28 and TRBJ1-2; 8 positions match TRBD1. Trimming removed 5 bases from V and 7 bases from J; junction bases left unmatched: 0. The germline V gene has CDR1 MDHEN and CDR2 SYDVKM. This CDR3 spans 11 amino acids. CDR3: CASSTGGGYTF. In nucleotides, the CDR3 is TGTGCCAGCAGTACAGGGGGTGGCTACACCTTC.

DNA for the CDR3: TGTGCCATCAGTGCGCGACTAGCGGGAAGGGAAGATACGCAGTATTTT. Translating it yields CAISARLAGREDTQYF. The rearrangement joins TRBV10-3 to TRBJ2-3; TRBD2 aligns across 11 bases. The CDR3 loop spans 16 amino acids. Germline CDR1 reads ENHRY; CDR2 reads SYGVKD. V dropped 4 bases and J dropped 5; count of bases not matched to a gene: 8.

The V and J genes are TRBV20-1 and TRBJ1-2; D is uncertain. This CDR3 has 14 residues. Germline V gene sequence: CDR1 DFQATT, CDR2 SNEGSKA (reference sequence). Trimming removed 0 bases from V and 4 bases from J, with 12 bases in between. CDR3 nucleotides: TGCAGTGCTAGAGATTCGCAGAGAGCCTATGGCTACACCTTC. This translates into CSARDSQRAYGYTF.

This sequence joins TRBV19 and TRBJ2-4; perhaps TRBD1 as D (6 bases). The CDR3 covers 12 residues. The germline V and J ends were trimmed by 5 bases and 13 bases, with 15 bases remaining between them. In germline, CDR1 is LNHDA, CDR2 SQIVND (reference sequence). The CDR3 nucleotides read TGTGCCAGTAGTTTCGCCGGGACACCCCAGTACTTC. It yields the protein CASSFAGTPQYF.

There are a few counts of this clonotype. The chain employs TRBV20-1 and TRBJ2-1; 10 nucleotides agree with TRBD2. The J segment lost 12 bases and the V segment lost 4 bases, leaving 15 bases of the junction unmatched. The CDR3 loop spans 15 amino acids. Per the germline V gene, CDR1 is DFQATT and CDR2 is SNEGSKA (reference sequence). CDR3 residues: CSATGLEREGRLQFF. The CDR3 nucleotides read TGCAGTGCTACCGGACTAGAGCGGGAGGGCCGTCTGCAGTTCTTC.

The chain recombines TRBV12-3 or TRBV12-4 with TRBJ2-1; 7 bases map to TRBD2. The V segment lost 5 bases and the J segment 6 bases; nucleotides outside the gene matches: 7. This CDR3 spans 14 amino acids. CDR3 region: CASSTHRGSNEQFF. The CDR3 DNA follows: TGTGCCAGCAGTACCCATCGCGGGAGCAATGAGCAGTTCTTC.

This clonotype was found a few times. The CDR3 is CASSSSGIGEQFF. In nucleotides, the CDR3 is TGCGCCAGCTCTTCTAGCGGGATTGGTGAGCAGTTCTTC. The V call is TRBV5-1, the J call TRBJ2-1, with 9 bases fitting TRBD2. The V segment lost 7 bases and the J segment 9 bases; nucleotides outside the gene matches: 8. The CDR3 has 13 amino acids. From germline, CDR1 is SGHRS and CDR2 YFSETQ.

This clonotype was seen repeatedly, ten times or more. The chain uses TRBV10-3 and TRBJ2-3; D possibly corresponds to TRBD2 (6 bases). V was pared by 4 bases and J by 0 bases, with 8 bases between. CDR3 length equals 14 residues. Germline CDR1 reads ENHRY; CDR2 reads SYGVKD. The CDR3: CAISGLGSTDTQYF. The CDR3 DNA reads TGTGCCATCAGTGGACTAGGAAGCACAGATACGCAGTATTTT.

This CDR3 is CASSYGGPRNQPQHF. CDR3 bases: TGTGCCAGCAGTTACGGTGGACCACGCAATCAGCCCCAGCATTTT. The V gene is TRBV6-5, the J gene TRBJ1-5, with D unclear. In germline, CDR1 is MNHEY, CDR2 SVGAGI. This CDR3 comprises 15 residues. Between the trimmed V and J ends, which lost 2 bases and 2 bases, there was a span of 10 bases.

This sequence joins TRBV7-3 and TRBJ2-1; D ambiguous. Per germline, CDR1 SGHTA and CDR2 FQGTGA. Trimming shortened V by 1 base and J by 2 bases, and 9 bases separated the two germline ends. CDR3 length equals 15 residues. The CDR3 region is CASSLNSKTYNEQFF. DNA for the CDR3: TGTGCCAGCAGCTTAAATTCGAAGACCTACAATGAGCAGTTCTTC.

The genes are TRBV10-3 and TRBJ2-4, with D maybe TRBD2 (5 bases). The CDR3 is made up of 16 amino acids. Looked up from germline, CDR1 is ENHRY and CDR2 is SYGVKD. Trimming removed 6 bases from V and 0 bases from J, with 15 bases in between. The CDR3 region is CAISRTRELAKNIQYF. The DNA of the CDR3 is TGTGCCATCAGCCGAACTAGGGAGCTAGCCAAAAACATTCAGTACTTC.

This chain joins TRBV4-2 and TRBJ2-1; TRBD2 aligns across 14 bases. The CDR3 contains 18 residues. Germline CDR1 reads LGHNA; CDR2 reads YNFKEQ. The trim removed 1 base at V and 6 bases at J, leaving 8 bases unmatched. The CDR3 region is CASSQGEGLAGAGNEQFF. The CDR3 bases are TGTGCCAGCAGCCAAGGGGAGGGACTAGCGGGAGCAGGCAATGAGCAGTTCTTC.